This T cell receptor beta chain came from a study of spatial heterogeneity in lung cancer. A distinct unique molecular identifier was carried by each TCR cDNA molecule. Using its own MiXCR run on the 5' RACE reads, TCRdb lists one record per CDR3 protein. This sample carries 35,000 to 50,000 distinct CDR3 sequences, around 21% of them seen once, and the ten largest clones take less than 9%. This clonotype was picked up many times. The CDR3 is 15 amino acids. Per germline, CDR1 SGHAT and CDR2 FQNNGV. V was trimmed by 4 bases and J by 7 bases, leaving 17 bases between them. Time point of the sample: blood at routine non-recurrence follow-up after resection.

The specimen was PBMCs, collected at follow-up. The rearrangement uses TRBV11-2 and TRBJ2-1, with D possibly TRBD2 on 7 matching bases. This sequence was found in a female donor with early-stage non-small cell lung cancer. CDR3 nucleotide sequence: TGTGCCAGCAGCTCCCTTCGGGGAGGGGGAAATGAGCAGTTCTTC. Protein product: CASSSLRGGGNEQFF.